The 5 T cell receptor beta chains below all came from one sample that was sequenced in a study of post-analysis software for immune sequencing data. General observations from the study: Compared with controls, patients had more of 4 or 5 TRBV segments, including TRBV5-6, TRBV5-1 and TRBV20-1.

Their recognized antigens are unknown. The library was made from cDNA and included unique molecular identifiers. TCRdb reprocessed the PCR reads via MiXCR and lists one record per CDR3 protein. Of about 430,000 distinct CDR3 sequences listed, approximately 37% are singletons. Sequencing input: blood. The source is a girl between 2 and 10 years old with multiple sclerosis.

This clonotype was seen a handful of times. V and J are TRBV20-1 and TRBJ1-1, with no clear D. This CDR3 spans 11 amino acids. V was pared by 5 bases and J by 0 bases, with 4 bases between. The germline gives CDR1 DFQATT, CDR2 SNEGSKA (reference sequence). CDR3 sequence reads: CSAPLNTEAFF. In DNA, the CDR3 is TGCAGTGCTCCCTTGAACACTGAAGCTTTCTTT.

The chain couples TRBV15 to TRBJ1-4; D not resolved. There are 14 residues in the CDR3. The ends were cut back, 3 bases at V and 4 bases at J, with 9 bases in the middle. Germline V gives CDR1 LNHNV, CDR2 YYDKDF (reference sequence). The CDR3 spells CATSSGELNEKLFF. CDR3 in DNA: TGTGCCACCAGCAGCGGGGAGCTTAATGAAAAACTGTTTTTT.

This rearrangement joins TRBV12-3 or TRBV12-4 to TRBJ1-5; D is unclear. This CDR3 is 12 amino acids long. The germline V and J ends were trimmed by 3 bases and 6 bases, with 6 bases remaining between them. The CDR3 is CASSFNGQPQHF. Written as DNA, the CDR3 is TGTGCCAGCAGTTTTAATGGTCAGCCCCAGCATTTT.

As to this clonotype: One junction end does not reproduce the germline sequence, and a read error may be involved. The chain couples TRBV4-1 to TRBJ1-4; D is undetermined. The CDR3 runs 16 residues. CDR1 MGHRA and CDR2 YSYEKL come from the germline V gene. The CDR3 DNA reads TGCGCCAGCAGCCAAGATGGCCGGACCGGTAATGAAAAACGGTTTTTT. Amino acid sequence: CASSQDGRTGNEKRFF.

This chain links TRBV28 with TRBJ2-6, with 7 bases aligning to TRBD1. The CDR3 has 15 amino acids. V was clipped by 6 bases and J by 13 bases; unmatched bases: 15. Per germline, CDR1 MDHEN and CDR2 SYDVKM. CDR3 residues: CASSRQGYPVSVLTF. As DNA, the CDR3 is TGTGCCAGCAGCCGACAGGGCTACCCTGTTTCTGTCCTGACTTTC.